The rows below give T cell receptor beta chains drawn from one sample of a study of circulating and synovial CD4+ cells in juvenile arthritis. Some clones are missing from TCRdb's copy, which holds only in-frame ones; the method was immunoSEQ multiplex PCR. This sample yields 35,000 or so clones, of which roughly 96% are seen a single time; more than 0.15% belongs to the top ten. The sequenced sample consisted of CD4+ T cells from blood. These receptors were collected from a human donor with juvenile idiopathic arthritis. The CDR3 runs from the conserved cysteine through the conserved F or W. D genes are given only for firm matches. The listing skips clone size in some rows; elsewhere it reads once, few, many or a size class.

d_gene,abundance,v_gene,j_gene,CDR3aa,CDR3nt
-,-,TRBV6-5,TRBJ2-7,CASMSGTLYEQYF,TGTGCCAGCATGTCTGGGACTCTTTACGAGCAGTACTTC
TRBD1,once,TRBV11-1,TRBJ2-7,CASSRQGSYEQYF,TGTGCCAGCAGTAGACAGGGTTCCTACGAGCAGTACTTC
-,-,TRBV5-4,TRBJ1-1,CASSLFPGSTTFF,TGTGCCAGCAGCTTATTTCCGGGGTCAACGACTTTCTTT
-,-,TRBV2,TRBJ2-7,CASSEAEYEQYF,TGTGCCAGCAGTGAAGCAGAGTACGAGCAGTACTTC
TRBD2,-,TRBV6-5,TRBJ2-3,CASRPGLATDTQYF,TGTGCCAGCAGGCCGGGACTAGCGACAGATACGCAGTATTTT
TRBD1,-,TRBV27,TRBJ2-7,CASSSIGTGGYDEQYF,TGTGCCAGCAGTTCCATCGGGACAGGGGGCTACGACGAGCAGTACTTC
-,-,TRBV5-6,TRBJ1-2,CASSFRGGNGYTF,TGTGCCAGCAGCTTTCGGGGGGGGAATGGCTACACCTTC
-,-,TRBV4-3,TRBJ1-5,CASSSDRNQPQHF,TGCGCCAGCAGCAGCGACAGGAATCAGCCCCAGCATTTT
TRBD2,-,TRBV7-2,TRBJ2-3,CASSLGPGGSSTDTQYF,TGTGCCAGCAGCTTGGGGCCGGGGGGTTCTAGCACAGATACGCAGTATTTT
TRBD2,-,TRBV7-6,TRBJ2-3,CASSLPPGTSTDTQYF,TGTGCCAGCAGCTTACCCCCCGGGACTAGCACTGATACGCAGTATTTT
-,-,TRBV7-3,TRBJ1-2,CASSRNSGDFGYTF,TGTGCCAGCAGCCGTAACTCGGGGGATTTCGGCTACACCTTC
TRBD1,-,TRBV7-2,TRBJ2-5,CASSLGTGGETQYF,TGTGCCAGCAGCTTAGGGACAGGGGGAGAGACCCAGTACTTC
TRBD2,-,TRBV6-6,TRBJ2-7,CASQRGANYEQYF,TGTGCCAGCCAGCGGGGGGCTAACTACGAGCAGTACTTC
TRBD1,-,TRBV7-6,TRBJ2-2,CASSLAGTENTGELFF,TGTGCCAGCAGCTTAGCCGGGACAGAGAACACCGGGGAGCTGTTTTTT
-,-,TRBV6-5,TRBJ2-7,CASSPTPTYEQYF,TGTGCCAGCAGTCCGACACCAACCTACGAGCAGTACTTC
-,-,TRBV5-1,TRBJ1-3,CASSRFYGNTIYF,TGCGCCAGCAGCCGTTTTTATGGAAACACCATATATTTT